What follows are 27 T cell receptor beta chains derived from one specimen sequenced in a study of beta chain features in type 1 diabetes. Expressed TCRB transcripts were sequenced because the isolated RNA had all been reverse transcribed beforehand. Sequencing used immunoSEQ multiplex PCR; TCRdb keeps in-frame clones, though not all of them. The sample holds about half a million clones; roughly 11% are singletons and the top ten take 0.045% to 0.06%. The sequenced material came from naive CD4+ T cells from blood. These receptor sequences come from a woman aged 18-29 years in good health.

This clone was observed a handful of times. This chain connects TRBV7-8 to TRBJ2-1, with D perhaps TRBD2 (7 bases). This CDR3 has 14 residues. Germline V gene lookup returns CDR1 SGHVS and CDR2 FQNEAQ. Trimming stripped 5 bases from V and 8 bases from J, with 16 bases between. CDR3 in amino acids: CASSGGAQGYEQFF. The CDR3 nucleotides are TGTGCCAGCAGCGGGGGGGCGCAGGGCTATGAGCAGTTCTTC.

The chain links TRBV4-2 to TRBJ1-2; D is possibly TRBD1 (5 bases). V shed 0 bases and J shed 4 bases, with 9 bases lying between them. The CDR3 runs to 14 residues. The germline gives CDR1 LGHNA, CDR2 YNFKEQ. This CDR3 reads CASSQDQGIYGYTF. The CDR3 DNA follows: TGTGCCAGCAGCCAAGATCAGGGTATCTATGGCTACACCTTC.

This clone showed up just a few times. This chain connects TRBV7-2 to TRBJ1-1; D unresolved. Between the trimmed V and J ends, which lost 4 bases and 5 bases, there was a span of 11 bases. The CDR3 length is 13 residues. Germline V gene sequence: CDR1 SGHTA, CDR2 FQGNSA. This CDR3 is CASSSKGRTEAFF. CDR3 sequence (DNA): TGTGCCAGCAGCTCCAAAGGGAGAACTGAAGCTTTCTTT. Variable domain in full (rest from reference TRBV7-2 and TRBJ1-1): GAGVSQSPSNKVTEKGKDVELRCDPISGHTALYWYRQSLGQGLEFLIYFQGNSAPDKSGLPSDRFSAERTGGSVSTLTIQRTQQEDSAVYLCASSSKGRTEAFFGQGTRLTVV.

The chain uses TRBV30 and TRBJ1-5; D call uncertain. Germline CDR1 is GTSNPN and CDR2 is SVGIG (reference sequence). Trimming stripped 5 bases from V and 2 bases from J, with 10 bases between. The CDR3 is 13 amino acids. The CDR3 loop is CAWSGGCNQPQHF. CDR3 in DNA: TGTGCCTGGTCCGGAGGGTGCAATCAGCCCCAGCATTTT.

This clone was recorded only once. The genes are TRBV11-1 and TRBJ1-2, with D hard to call. Germline V CDR1 and CDR2: SGHAT, FQDESV (reference sequence). V was trimmed by 5 bases and J by 8 bases, leaving 12 bases between them. The CDR3 has 12 amino acids. This chain's CDR3 is CASSLDPGGYTF. CDR3 coding DNA: TGTGCCAGCAGCCTGGATCCTGGGGGCTACACCTTC. The variable domain in full, with the rest retrieved from reference TRBV11-1 and TRBJ1-2, is EAEVAQSPRYKITEKSQAVAFWCDPISGHATLYWYRQILGQGPELLVQFQDESVVDDSQLPKDRFSAERLKGVDSTLKIQPAELGDSAMYLCASSLDPGGYTFGSGTRLTVV.

This rearrangement joins TRBV29-1 to TRBJ1-1; 7 bases match TRBD1. V shed 0 bases, J shed 10 bases, and the junction held 8 bases outside the gene matches. The CDR3 length is 13 residues. The germline V gene encodes CDR1 SQVTM and CDR2 ANQGSEA. In nucleotides, the CDR3 is TGCAGCGTTGAAGATAATTGGACAGGTGTAGCTTTCTTT. Protein product: CSVEDNWTGVAFF.

For this clone: At one end the junction does not follow the germline gene, possibly because of a read error. Other nucleotide sequences from this sample produce the same CDR3. This chain uses TRBV13 with TRBJ1-2; D remains ambiguous. The CDR3 runs to 11 residues. Germline assignment: CDR1 PRHDT and CDR2 FYEKMQ (reference sequence). CDR3: CASSLAGPGSF. For the CDR3, the DNA is TGTGCCAGCAGCTTAGCCGGGCCCGGGAGCTTC.

This clone has a handful of counts. The V gene is TRBV7-8, the J gene TRBJ2-1, with 7 bases that match TRBD1. This CDR3 has 17 amino acids. J gave up 4 bases and V 5 bases, and 14 bases lay outside the gene matches. Germline assignment: CDR1 SGHVS and CDR2 FQNEAQ. The CDR3 protein is CASSATRGPLGYNEQFF. CDR3 nucleotides: TGTGCCAGCAGCGCGACGAGGGGGCCTCTGGGATACAATGAGCAGTTCTTC.

This clone turned up a few times. The chain joins TRBV5-1 to TRBJ2-1; 11 nucleotides align to TRBD2. The CDR3 is 16 amino acids. Germline values: CDR1 SGHRS, CDR2 YFSETQ. J lost 4 bases, V lost 4 bases, and 7 bases had no gene match. Here the CDR3 reads CASSALPSGGYNEQFF. The CDR3 DNA is TGCGCCAGCAGCGCCCTCCCTAGCGGGGGGTACAATGAGCAGTTCTTC.

The chain carries TRBV14 and TRBJ2-7, with 7 nucleotides matching TRBD1. Per the germline V gene, CDR1 is SGHDN and CDR2 is FVKESK. This CDR3 is 13 amino acids long. V trimming: 4 bases; J trimming: 10 bases; junction bases outside the gene matches: 10. The CDR3: CASSPRPGQVQYV. As DNA, the CDR3 is TGTGCCAGCAGCCCCCGACCCGGACAGGTTCAGTACGTC.

The chain employs TRBV29-1 and TRBJ2-2; perhaps TRBD2 as D (6 bases). Germline CDR1 is SQVTM and CDR2 is ANQGSEA. V was trimmed by 4 bases and J by 4 bases, leaving 10 bases between them. The CDR3 has 13 residues. The DNA of the CDR3 is TGCAGCGTTGTAGAGGGAGGCACCGGGGAGCTGTTTTTT. Residues: CSVVEGGTGELFF.

The rearrangement links TRBV7-2 to TRBJ2-7; TRBD1 agrees at 10 bases. CDR3 length: 15 residues. V trimming: 5 bases; J trimming: 1 base; junction bases outside the gene matches: 5. Per the germline V gene, CDR1 is SGHTA and CDR2 is FQGNSA. The DNA for the CDR3 is TGTGCCAGCAGCGGACGGGACAGGGGATCCTACGAGCAGTACTTC. Translating gives CASSGRDRGSYEQYF.

The chain carries TRBV7-2 and TRBJ1-5; tentatively, D is TRBD1 (6 bases). The CDR3 sequence is 14 residues long. V was shortened by 8 bases and J by 4 bases, with 15 bases between the two germline ends. Germline V gene sequence: CDR1 SGHTA, CDR2 FQGNSA. The CDR3 DNA follows: TGTGCCAGCGGTTGGGGGGCAGCGAATCAGCCCCAGCATTTT. Protein: CASGWGAANQPQHF.

This sequence joins TRBV9 and TRBJ1-2; tentative D call: TRBD1 (6 bases). This CDR3 comprises 12 residues. Trimming took 3 bases from V and 7 from J, leaving 10 bases between them. Germline CDR1 SGDLS, CDR2 YYNGEE. CDR3 sequence reads: CASSAGTTGYTF. CDR3 coding DNA: TGTGCCAGCAGCGCCGGGACAACTGGCTACACCTTC.

J is TRBJ1-5 and V is TRBV11-3; D remains ambiguous. Germline CDR1 reads SGHNT; CDR2 reads YENEEA. Trimming took off 5 bases at V and 0 bases at J, with 5 bases between the two ends. This CDR3 has 13 amino acids. The CDR3 protein is CASSRYSNQPQHF. For the CDR3, the DNA is TGTGCCAGCAGCCGCTATAGCAATCAGCCCCAGCATTTT.

This clone was counted between two and nine times. The chain recombines TRBV28 with TRBJ2-4, with D perhaps matching TRBD2 (6 bases). CDR3 length equals 16 residues. V was pared by 6 bases and J by 0 bases, with 15 bases between. Germline V gene sequence: CDR1 MDHEN, CDR2 SYDVKM. CDR3 amino acids: CASRPPRGLAKNIQYF. The CDR3 bases are TGTGCCAGCAGGCCCCCGAGGGGACTAGCCAAAAACATTCAGTACTTC.

Concerning this clone: In the same sample, other DNA sequences code for this CDR3. This chain connects TRBV7-2 to TRBJ2-5; TRBD2 matches at 7 bases. Germline V lookup: CDR1 SGHTA, CDR2 FQGNSA. The junction had 8 bases not matched to a gene; V was cut back by 5 bases and J by 5 bases. The CDR3 has 14 residues. The chain's CDR3 is CASSPAGRGETQYF. The CDR3, as DNA: TGTGCCAGCAGCCCAGCGGGACGCGGGGAGACCCAGTACTTC.

This clone showed up just a few times. The chain uses TRBV10-3 and TRBJ1-2; a possible D gene is TRBD1 (6 bases). The CDR3 sequence is 12 residues long. V gave up 11 bases and J gave up 4 bases, with 14 bases separating them. Germline V gene lookup returns CDR1 ENHRY and CDR2 SYGVKD. This CDR3 reads CALRQEGYGYTF. Here the CDR3 DNA reads TGTGCCCTACGACAGGAAGGCTATGGCTACACCTTC.

The chain carries TRBV15 and TRBJ2-1; D possibly matches TRBD1 or TRBD2 (5 bases each). The V gene lost 3 bases and the J gene lost 6 bases, with 21 bases spanning the gap. The germline V gene encodes CDR1 LNHNV and CDR2 YYDKDF (reference sequence). This CDR3 spans 17 amino acids. The CDR3 region has the DNA TGTGCCACCAGCAGCCCCCGGCCGGGACCCGACGGCAATGAGCAGTTCTTC. Its protein product is CATSSPRPGPDGNEQFF.

The chain joins TRBV20-1 to TRBJ1-6; D unresolved. Germline V gives CDR1 DFQATT, CDR2 SNEGSKA (reference sequence). The CDR3 totals 11 residues. Trimming took 3 bases from V and 9 from J, leaving 6 bases between them. The CDR3 DNA reads TGCAGTGCTAGGCTGAGTTCACCCCTCCACTTT. This codes for CSARLSSPLHF.

The J gene is TRBJ1-1, the V gene TRBV7-9; possible D gene TRBD1, 6 bases. The CDR3 length is 13 residues. CDR1 and CDR2 (germline): SEHNR, FQNEAQ (reference sequence). V was shortened by 5 bases and J by 2 bases, with 9 bases between the two germline ends. The DNA of the CDR3 is TGTGCCAGCAGCCGACAGGTAAACACTGAAGCTTTCTTT. The encoded protein is CASSRQVNTEAFF.

The CDR3 here is CASSLGLGQSNTEAFF. In DNA, the CDR3 is TGTGCCAGCAGTTTGGGTTTGGGGCAGTCGAACACTGAAGCTTTCTTT. The chain recombines TRBV27 with TRBJ1-1; D might be TRBD1 (5 bases). Germline V gene sequence: CDR1 MNHEY, CDR2 SMNVEV (reference sequence). The CDR3 spans 16 residues. Trimming removed 3 bases from V and 1 base from J, with 15 bases in between.

The rearrangement uses TRBV7-9 and TRBJ2-5; D is ambiguous. This CDR3 contains 17 residues. Looked up from germline, CDR1 is SEHNR and CDR2 is FQNEAQ (reference sequence). The V end lost 5 bases, the J end lost 5 bases, and 24 bases lay between the germline ends. DNA for the CDR3: TGTGCCAGCAGCCCCCAAAGAAGGGTGATCTTTGGGGAGACCCAGTACTTC. Protein: CASSPQRRVIFGETQYF.

This clone was detected a few times. The chain recombines TRBV9 with TRBJ1-5, with D possibly matching TRBD1 (5 bases). CDR3 length equals 15 residues. CDR1 and CDR2 (germline): SGDLS, YYNGEE. V was pared by 0 bases and J by 3 bases, with 10 bases between. The CDR3 spells CASSVEGAHNQPQHF. DNA of the CDR3: TGTGCCAGCAGCGTAGAAGGGGCCCACAATCAGCCCCAGCATTTT. Full variable domain (missing parts from reference TRBV9 and TRBJ1-5): DSGVTQTPKHLITATGQRVTLRCSPRSGDLSVYWYQQSLDQGLQFLIQYYNGEERAKGNILERFSAQQFPDLHSELNLSSLELGDSALYFCASSVEGAHNQPQHFGDGTRLSIL.

The chain links TRBV2 to TRBJ2-7, with 9 bases identical to TRBD1. CDR3 length equals 14 residues. CDR1 and CDR2 (germline): SNHLY, FYNNEI. V gave up 7 bases and J gave up 11 bases; unmatched junction bases: 15. The CDR3 sequence is CASKSVRDRAREYF. As DNA, the CDR3 is TGTGCCAGCAAATCGGTCCGGGACAGGGCCAGGGAGTACTTC.

Worth noting for this clone: The junction shows a germline mismatch at one end, possibly a read error. V gene TRBV27 combines with J gene TRBJ2-1, with D perhaps matching TRBD2 (5 bases). The length of the CDR3 is 16 residues. Germline V lookup: CDR1 MNHEY, CDR2 SMNVEV (reference sequence). The DNA for the CDR3 is TGTACCAGCGGTAAGGCGGGCCAGAGCTCCTACAATGAGCAGTTCTTC. The encoded protein is CTSGKAGQSSYNEQFF.

Concerning this clone itself: The junction shows a germline mismatch at one end, possibly a read error. The rearrangement links TRBV27 to TRBJ2-7; D uncertain. Germline lookup yields CDR1 MNHEY and CDR2 SMNVEV (reference sequence). The CDR3 covers 13 residues. CDR3 nucleotides: TGTGCCAGCAGTTTTTTCGATGGAACGACGGTAGACTTC. Amino acid sequence: CASSFFDGTTVDF.